These 23 T cell receptor beta chains originate from one sample sequenced in a study of cytomegalovirus exposure and HLA in healthy donors. The assay was immunoSEQ multiplex PCR, and TCRdb's table has in-frame clones only and misses some. Altogether about 110,000 clones are present, approximately 89% being singletons, with the ten largest covering about 1.9%. Sample: PBMCs. The receptors derive from a woman aged 18-30 years in good health and CMV-seronegative.

The chain links TRBV6-6 to TRBJ1-3; weak D call: TRBD1 (5 bases). V was clipped by 2 bases and J by 15 bases, with 11 bases between them. Per the germline V gene, CDR1 is MNHNY and CDR2 is SVGAGI (reference sequence). This CDR3 contains 11 residues. The CDR3 region has the DNA TGTGCCAGCAGTTACGGGCGGGACGCATATTTT. It encodes CASSYGRDAYF.

The V and J genes are TRBV29-1 and TRBJ1-5; no clear D gene. The CDR3 has 13 amino acids. V dropped 4 bases and J dropped 4 bases, with 11 bases sitting between them. CDR1 SQVTM and CDR2 ANQGSEA come from the germline V gene. CDR3 DNA sequence: TGCAGCGTTGGGTCTACCTTAAATCAGCCCCAGCATTTT. Translating it yields CSVGSTLNQPQHF.

V and J are TRBV9 and TRBJ1-4; 9 bases align to TRBD1. The germline V gene encodes CDR1 SGDLS and CDR2 YYNGEE. The junction had 17 bases not matched to a gene; V was cut back by 4 bases and J by 7 bases. The CDR3 covers 18 residues. The CDR3 sequence: CASSTTSPTGGIGEKLFF. CDR3 coding DNA: TGTGCCAGCAGCACCACAAGCCCTACAGGGGGCATTGGTGAAAAACTGTTTTTT.

The rearrangement links TRBV27 to TRBJ1-3; 10 bases align to TRBD1. In germline, CDR1 is MNHEY, CDR2 SMNVEV (reference sequence). V shed 5 bases and J 12 bases; nucleotides not matched to a gene: 13. The CDR3 length is 15 residues. The DNA for the CDR3 is TGTGCCAGCAGTCCAGGGCCGGGACAGGGGCCCTTCATATATTTT. Translating gives CASSPGPGQGPFIYF.

The chain recombines TRBV28 with TRBJ2-1; 8 positions match TRBD2. The trim removed 5 bases at V and 3 bases at J, leaving 6 bases unmatched. This CDR3 region has 15 residues. CDR1 and CDR2 from the germline V gene are MDHEN and SYDVKM. For the CDR3, the DNA is TGTGCCAGCAGTCCCAGCGGGAGAGGCTACAATGAGCAGTTCTTC. It translates to CASSPSGRGYNEQFF.

This chain links TRBV7-9 with TRBJ2-7; possibly TRBD1 for D (5 bases). The V gene lost 3 bases and the J gene lost 1 base, with 7 bases spanning the gap. The CDR3 runs 13 residues. Germline V gene lookup returns CDR1 SEHNR and CDR2 FQNEAQ (reference sequence). The CDR3 coding sequence is TGTGCCAGCAGCTTCGACAGTTCCTACGAGCAGTACTTC. Its translation is CASSFDSSYEQYF.

The genes are TRBV7-2 and TRBJ2-7, with a possible D match to TRBD1 (5 bases). The CDR3 has 13 amino acids. CDR1 and CDR2 (germline): SGHTA, FQGNSA. V lost 4 bases to trimming and J lost 7 bases, with 14 bases between them. The CDR3 DNA is TGTGCCAGCAGCTCAAGACAGCCAGGGGAGCAGTACTTC. Its translation is CASSSRQPGEQYF.

The chain links TRBV28 to TRBJ1-5; 8 nucleotides align to TRBD1. This CDR3 contains 15 residues. J gave up 5 bases and V 5 bases, and 8 bases lay outside the gene matches. The germline gives CDR1 MDHEN, CDR2 SYDVKM. CDR3 sequence: CASSPRGRGDQPQHF. The DNA for the CDR3 is TGTGCCAGCAGTCCCAGGGGGCGCGGGGATCAGCCCCAGCATTTT.

The chain employs TRBV2 and TRBJ2-2, with 7 bases lining up with TRBD2. This CDR3 has 11 amino acids. Germline V lookup: CDR1 SNHLY, CDR2 FYNNEI. V gave up 6 bases and J gave up 8 bases; unmatched junction bases: 0. In nucleotides, the CDR3 is TGTGCCAGCAGGGGAGGGGGGGAGCTGTTTTTT. Amino acid sequence: CASRGGGELFF.

This rearrangement joins TRBV10-1 to TRBJ2-2; D gene ambiguous. V gave up 3 bases and J gave up 6 bases, with 11 bases separating them. In germline, CDR1 is WNHNN, CDR2 SYGVQD (reference sequence). There are 14 residues in the CDR3. This CDR3 is CASSETLVAGELFF. In DNA, the CDR3 is TGCGCCAGCAGTGAAACGCTAGTAGCCGGGGAGCTGTTTTTT.

V is TRBV5-8 and J is TRBJ1-3; no definite D call. V was clipped by 3 bases and J by 2 bases, with 15 bases between them. Germline lookup yields CDR1 SGHTS and CDR2 YDEGEE. CDR3 length equals 16 residues. The CDR3 is CASSSVLTTAGNTIYF. For the CDR3, the DNA is TGTGCCAGCAGCTCGGTGCTGACAACAGCTGGAAACACCATATATTTT. Using reference TRBV5-8 and TRBJ1-3 for the parts outside the CDR3, the full variable domain is EAGVTQSPTHLIKTRGQQATLRCSPISGHTSVYWYQQALGLGLQFLLWYDEGEERNRGNFPPRFSGRQFPNYSSELNVNALELEDSALYLCASSSVLTTAGNTIYFGEGSWLTVV.

This clone was seen only a few times. This chain links TRBV10-1 with TRBJ1-5; no firm D call. CDR3 length: 18 amino acids. The germline V gene encodes CDR1 WNHNN and CDR2 SYGVQD (reference sequence). V was pared by 8 bases and J by 0 bases, with 23 bases between. CDR3 DNA sequence: TGCGCCAGCGACCGGCTCATGCTCCGAGGGAATAGCAATCAGCCCCAGCATTTT. It is translated as CASDRLMLRGNSNQPQHF.

The chain's CDR3 is CASGLGTAGNTIYF. CDR3 coding DNA: TGTGCTAGTGGTTTGGGGACAGCTGGAAACACCATATATTTT. The chain has TRBV12-5 and TRBJ1-3; perhaps TRBD1 as D (6 bases). The germline gives CDR1 LGHNT, CDR2 FRNRAP. Deletions cut 1 base from V and 2 bases from J, with 6 bases between. This CDR3 is built from 14 residues.

The genes are TRBV4-3 and TRBJ1-1; D perhaps matches TRBD1 (5 bases). V was pared by 1 base and J by 3 bases, with 15 bases between. This CDR3 region has 16 residues. Germline CDR1 is LGHNA and CDR2 is YSLEER. The DNA of the CDR3 is TGCGCCAGCAGCCAAGGCTCGGGGGGGAGTGACACTGAAGCTTTCTTT. Its translation: CASSQGSGGSDTEAFF.

The chain recombines TRBV9 with TRBJ2-2; 8 bases line up with TRBD2. Germline trimming cut 6 bases from V and 4 bases from J; bases unmatched to any gene: 8. From germline, CDR1 is SGDLS and CDR2 YYNGEE. The CDR3 extends over 15 amino acids. The DNA of the CDR3 is TGTGCCAGCACCAGCGGGAGTCTGGCCACCGGGGAGCTGTTTTTT. Encoded protein: CASTSGSLATGELFF.

The chain's CDR3 is CASQTEYTEAFF. The CDR3 DNA reads TGTGCCAGTCAGACAGAATACACTGAAGCTTTCTTT. V usage is TRBV2 and J usage is TRBJ1-1, with a weak D call TRBD1 (5 bases). V lost 9 bases and J lost 3, with 11 bases in between. Germline V lookup: CDR1 SNHLY, CDR2 FYNNEI. CDR3 size: 12 residues.

This clone was counted between two and nine times. The chain combines TRBV7-9 with TRBJ1-5; D not resolved. V lost 5 bases and J 6 bases, leaving 17 bases between the germline ends. Germline CDR1 reads SEHNR; CDR2 reads FQNEAQ (reference sequence). The CDR3 covers 15 residues. This CDR3 is CASSPGEGRVQPQHF. The DNA for the CDR3 is TGTGCCAGCAGCCCCGGAGAGGGTCGGGTTCAGCCCCAGCATTTT.

V gene TRBV28 combines with J gene TRBJ1-2, with 7 bases fitting TRBD1. V shed 5 bases, J shed 4 bases, and the junction held 10 bases outside the gene matches. The CDR3 runs to 15 residues. The germline CDR1 and CDR2 sequences are MDHEN and SYDVKM. CDR3 sequence (DNA): TGTGCCAGCAGTCTTCCAGGGGGGTCCCCCTATGGCTACACCTTC. Translating gives CASSLPGGSPYGYTF.

This clone has only one observation. The chain recombines TRBV9 with TRBJ1-1; 7 nucleotides align to TRBD1. Looked up from germline, CDR1 is SGDLS and CDR2 is YYNGEE. V lost 2 bases to trimming and J lost 4 bases; unmatched junction nucleotides: 2. This CDR3 has 13 residues. This chain's CDR3 is CASSVTGTTEAFF. The CDR3 DNA reads as TGTGCCAGCAGCGTGACAGGGACCACTGAAGCTTTCTTT.

This sequence joins TRBV18 and TRBJ2-1, with TRBD2 identical over 10 bases. Germline CDR1 is KGHSH and CDR2 is LQKENI. With 0 bases clipped from V and 10 bases from J, the junction kept 6 bases outside the gene matches. CDR3 length: 15 residues. The CDR3 loop is CASSPPSLAGREQFF. DNA of the CDR3: TGTGCCAGCTCACCACCGTCACTAGCGGGACGGGAGCAGTTCTTC. Using reference TRBV18 and TRBJ2-1 for the parts outside the CDR3, the full variable domain is NAGVMQNPRHLVRRRGQEARLRCSPMKGHSHVYWYRQLPEEGLKFMVYLQKENIIDESGMPKERFSAEFPKEGPSILRIQQVVRGDSAAYFCASSPPSLAGREQFFGPGTRLTVL.

V usage is TRBV10-2 and J usage is TRBJ2-7, with TRBD2 matching over 12 bases. Losses at the gene ends were 6 bases for V and 3 bases for J; bases not matched to a gene: 3. CDR1 and CDR2 from the germline V gene are WSHSY and SAAADI. The CDR3 covers 14 residues. The CDR3, as DNA: TGCGCCAGCAGCGGACTAGCGGGAAACTACGAGCAGTACTTC. It codes for CASSGLAGNYEQYF.

This rearrangement joins TRBV10-3 to TRBJ1-1; a possible D gene is TRBD1 (5 bases). Deletions cut 5 bases from V and 1 base from J, with 14 bases between. CDR3 length equals 15 residues. Germline V gives CDR1 ENHRY, CDR2 SYGVKD. The CDR3 is CAISSTGATNTEAFF. Written as DNA, the CDR3 is TGTGCCATCAGTTCAACAGGTGCCACGAACACTGAAGCTTTCTTT.

This clone was seen a few times. J is TRBJ1-1 and V is TRBV18; D gene uncertain. Germline CDR1 and CDR2: KGHSH and LQKENI. CDR3 size: 12 residues. V shed 0 bases and J shed 6 bases, with 5 bases lying between them. CDR3 sequence reads: CASSPPGSEAFF. CDR3 DNA: TGTGCCAGCTCACCACCGGGCTCTGAAGCTTTCTTT.